This TCR beta chain appears in the sequencing data of a study of neoadjuvant anti-PD-1 for oral cavity cancer. Comment on this clone: Its antigen is not known.

Germline V gives CDR1 MDHEN, CDR2 SYDVKM. Trimming removed 8 bases at V and 11 bases at J, with 15 bases between. The CDR3 has 11 amino acids. Most tumor samples had about 5 ug input DNA in two replicates. Produced via immunoSEQ multiplex PCR; TCRdb's table is partial and in-frame only. The sample holds approximately 12,000 clones, around three fifths seen once. Whole-study results and caveats: Higher pretreatment blood Treg/Th17 ratios correlated with higher pretreatment blood and lower post-treatment tumor TCRbeta clonality.

This clonotype was sampled from a person aged 40-85 years with oral cavity squamous cell carcinoma. The donor label of this sample is uncertain. The J gene is TRBJ1-1, the V gene TRBV28; maybe TRBD1 (5 bases). Sequencing was performed on tumor tissue, taken before nivolumab (anti-PD-1) treatment. The CDR3 reads CASQSGIVAFF. CDR3 DNA: TGTGCCAGCCAATCAGGGATCGTGGCTTTCTTT. Variable domain in full (rest from reference TRBV28 and TRBJ1-1): DVKVTQSSRYLVKRTGEKVFLECVQDMDHENMFWYRQDPGLGLRLIYFSYDVKMKEKGDIPEGYSVSREKKERFSLILESASTNQTSMYLCASQSGIVAFFGQGTRLTVV.